The 21 T cell receptor beta chains listed next were all sequenced from one sample in a study of cytomegalovirus exposure and HLA in healthy donors. PCR employed 60 Vbeta and 13 Jbeta primers. Sequenced by immunoSEQ multiplex PCR; TCRdb stores in-frame clones only, minus some. The sample holds about 82,000 clones, roughly 80% seen once. The specimen sequenced was PBMCs. These receptors were taken from a human donor in good health.

Worth noting for this clone: A read error may account for a junction end that differs from germline. The chain is built from TRBV7-2 and TRBJ1-4; 7 bases agree with TRBD1. CDR3 length: 15 residues. Germline V gives CDR1 SGHTA, CDR2 FQGNSA. As DNA, the CDR3 is TGTGCCAGCAGCTCGACAGGGAGGATTAATGAAGAACTGTTTTTT. Protein product: CASSSTGRINEELFF.

The chain recombines TRBV29-1 with TRBJ1-1; D not resolved. V was shortened by 6 bases and J by 8 bases, with 16 bases between the two germline ends. The CDR3 sequence is 12 residues long. From germline, CDR1 is SQVTM and CDR2 ANQGSEA. CDR3 protein: CSVGQFLAEAFF. CDR3 bases: TGCAGCGTGGGCCAGTTCCTCGCGGAAGCTTTCTTT.

The rearrangement joins TRBV5-4 to TRBJ2-5, with a tentative D call TRBD2 (5 bases). Trimming cost V 1 base and J 11 bases, with 12 bases left between them. Germline CDR1 is SGHNT and CDR2 is YYREEE (reference sequence). The CDR3 contains 12 residues. The CDR3 DNA reads as TGTGCCAGCAGCTTGCAACGGGGAGCTCAGTACTTC. Encoded protein: CASSLQRGAQYF.

V gene TRBV27 combines with J gene TRBJ2-7, with 8 bases aligning to TRBD1. CDR1 is MNHEY and CDR2 is SMNVEV in the germline V gene (reference sequence). The ends lost 5 bases at V and 0 bases at J; junction bases unmatched: 6. The CDR3 is 15 amino acids. CDR3 nucleotide sequence: TGTGCCAGCAGTATCGGGACAGGCTTCTCCTACGAGCAGTACTTC. Protein product: CASSIGTGFSYEQYF.

V usage is TRBV10-1 and J usage is TRBJ2-7; the D gene is possibly TRBD1 (6 bases). The CDR3 runs to 17 residues. V was clipped by 2 bases and J by 2 bases, with 19 bases between them. Germline V lookup: CDR1 WNHNN, CDR2 SYGVQD (reference sequence). The CDR3 DNA is TGCGCCAGCAGTGAGGGTCCAGAGGGGGACAACCCCTACGAGCAGTACTTC. Translating gives CASSEGPEGDNPYEQYF.

The rearrangement joins TRBV7-8 to TRBJ2-3; D gene ambiguous. The length of the CDR3 is 13 residues. Germline CDR1 SGHVS, CDR2 FQNEAQ. V was cut by 1 base and J by 5 bases, with 7 bases left in between. CDR3 loop: CASSLDGRDTQYF. CDR3 coding DNA: TGTGCCAGCAGCTTAGATGGGCGAGATACGCAGTATTTT.

V usage is TRBV9 and J usage is TRBJ1-5; TRBD1 is a possible D gene (6 bases). Trimming took off 4 bases at V and 12 bases at J, with 17 bases between the two ends. CDR3 length: 13 residues. The germline V gene encodes CDR1 SGDLS and CDR2 YYNGEE. CDR3 loop: CASSRTPGRGQHF. In DNA, the CDR3 is TGTGCCAGCAGCCGAACCCCCGGCAGGGGCCAGCATTTT.

With respect to this clone: Other DNA sequences from this sample encode an identical CDR3 as well. DNA for the CDR3: TGTGCCAGCAGTGAAACCGGGACAGGGGGCTACGAGCAGTACTTC. It encodes CASSETGTGGYEQYF. This chain connects TRBV6-1 to TRBJ2-7; 11 bases map to TRBD1. The CDR3 has 15 amino acids. Germline loops: CDR1 MNHNS, CDR2 SASEGT. V gave up 2 bases and J gave up 3 bases; unmatched junction bases: 3.

V gene TRBV9 combines with J gene TRBJ2-1; 10 bases line up with TRBD2. This CDR3 contains 16 residues. V gave up 0 bases and J gave up 5 bases; unmatched junction bases: 5. CDR1 is SGDLS and CDR2 is YYNGEE in the germline V gene. CDR3 DNA sequence: TGTGCCAGCAGCGTAGGGGAGCGGGGGGGCAACAATGAGCAGTTCTTC. Protein sequence: CASSVGERGGNNEQFF. The entire variable domain, with the rest obtained from reference TRBV9 and TRBJ2-1, is as follows: DSGVTQTPKHLITATGQRVTLRCSPRSGDLSVYWYQQSLDQGLQFLIQYYNGEERAKGNILERFSAQQFPDLHSELNLSSLELGDSALYFCASSVGERGGNNEQFFGPGTRLTVL.

This chain links TRBV5-1 with TRBJ1-2; TRBD1 aligns across 7 bases. The CDR3 runs 13 residues. Germline V gives CDR1 SGHRS, CDR2 YFSETQ. With V trimmed by 1 base and J by 6 bases, 3 bases remained unmatched. The chain's CDR3 is CASSLYTGDGYTF. The CDR3, as DNA: TGCGCCAGCAGCTTGTACACAGGGGATGGCTACACCTTC.

As regards this clone: At one end the junction does not follow the germline gene, possibly because of a read error. This same CDR3 is encoded by further DNA sequences in the sample. V usage is TRBV5-1 and J usage is TRBJ1-1; 7 bases line up with TRBD1. The CDR3 spans 16 residues. Germline CDR1 and CDR2: SGHRS and YFSETQ. CDR3 sequence reads: CASSLWGAGGNTEAFF. CDR3 nucleotide sequence: TGTGCCAGCAGCTTGTGGGGTGCAGGGGGGAACACTGAAGCTTTCTTT.

Only one count was recorded for this clone. The chain recombines TRBV12-2 with TRBJ1-3; TRBD1, the table's D call, was not compared with the DNA. TRBV12-2 is described as a pseudogene. The CDR3 length is 17 residues. The CDR3 DNA follows: TGTGCAAGTCGCTGGCGGGACAGGGGGCCGTGGGGAAACACCATATATTTT. Protein product: CASRWRDRGPWGNTIYF.

This chain links TRBV7-2 with TRBJ2-5, with TRBD2 matching over 7 bases. The CDR3 has 17 amino acids. V trimming: 1 base; J trimming: 2 bases; junction bases outside the gene matches: 10. The germline CDR1 and CDR2 sequences are SGHTA and FQGNSA. Written as DNA, the CDR3 is TGTGCCAGCAGCTTAGACCCCGTTGCAGCGGGGCAAGAGACCCAGTACTTC. This gives the protein CASSLDPVAAGQETQYF.

The V call is TRBV29-1, the J call TRBJ2-7, with a weak D call TRBD1 (6 bases). Germline CDR1 and CDR2: SQVTM and ANQGSEA. The germline V and J ends were trimmed by 2 bases and 2 bases, with 10 bases remaining between them. CDR3 length equals 13 residues. This CDR3 reads CSVEQGSPYEQYF. The CDR3 region has the DNA TGCAGCGTTGAACAGGGGTCCCCCTACGAGCAGTACTTC.

CDR3 nucleotide sequence: TGTGCCAGCAGTGATTGGGATGGCGGGGCCGAGCAGTACTTC. Its translation: CASSDWDGGAEQYF. This chain links TRBV6-1 with TRBJ2-7, with a possible D match to TRBD2 (6 bases). CDR3 size: 14 residues. Germline CDR1 reads MNHNS; CDR2 reads SASEGT. Trimming removed 3 bases from V and 6 bases from J, with 15 bases in between.

This chain uses TRBV11-2 with TRBJ1-1, with D unresolved. CDR1 is SGHAT and CDR2 is FQNNGV in the germline V gene. The CDR3 loop spans 16 amino acids. Trimming removed 5 bases from V and 1 base from J, with 17 bases in between. The CDR3 here is CASSRTSYGQNTEAFF. The CDR3 coding sequence is TGTGCCAGCAGCCGCACTAGTTACGGTCAGAACACTGAAGCTTTCTTT.

The table lists this clone with a few counts. The chain is built from TRBV6-5 and TRBJ1-1, with TRBD1 matching 8 bases. CDR3 length: 15 residues. Per the germline V gene, CDR1 is MNHEY and CDR2 is SVGAGI. The junction had 6 bases not matched to a gene; V was cut back by 2 bases and J by 4 bases. CDR3 protein: CASSYDRGAGTEAFF. The CDR3, as DNA: TGTGCCAGCAGTTACGACAGGGGAGCCGGCACTGAAGCTTTCTTT.

V gene TRBV9 combines with J gene TRBJ2-1, with 9 bases aligning to TRBD2. Germline assignment: CDR1 SGDLS and CDR2 YYNGEE. The trim removed 3 bases at V and 7 bases at J, leaving 17 bases unmatched. The CDR3 runs to 18 residues. CDR3 sequence: CASSDRRISGGDRNEQFF. In DNA form, the CDR3 reads TGTGCCAGCAGCGACCGTAGGATTAGCGGGGGAGATCGGAATGAGCAGTTCTTC.

For this clone: Distinct nucleotide sequences in the sample also encode this CDR3. The genes are TRBV6-1 and TRBJ2-3; TRBD2 matches at 14 bases. Germline CDR1 and CDR2: MNHNS and SASEGT. This CDR3 contains 15 residues. Losses at the gene ends were 3 bases for V and 4 bases for J; bases not matched to a gene: 0. The CDR3 bases are TGTGCCAGCAGTGAGACTAGCGGGGGGGCAGATACGCAGTATTTT. This gives the protein CASSETSGGADTQYF.

The V gene is TRBV19, the J gene TRBJ1-3; D not certain. Germline V gene data show CDR1 as LNHDA and CDR2 as SQIVND (reference sequence). Deletions cut 5 bases from V and 0 bases from J, with 14 bases between. The CDR3 totals 16 residues. CDR3 amino acids: CASSAGLFSSGNTIYF. The CDR3 nucleotides are TGTGCCAGTAGTGCAGGCTTGTTCAGCTCTGGAAACACCATATATTTT.

The chain links TRBV6-5 to TRBJ2-5, with D unresolved. The CDR3 is made up of 12 amino acids. V dropped 0 bases and J dropped 8 bases, with 7 bases sitting between them. CDR1 is MNHEY, CDR2 SVGAGI, per germline. The CDR3 is CASSYSRGTQYF. CDR3 nucleotides: TGTGCCAGCAGTTACTCTAGAGGTACCCAGTACTTC.